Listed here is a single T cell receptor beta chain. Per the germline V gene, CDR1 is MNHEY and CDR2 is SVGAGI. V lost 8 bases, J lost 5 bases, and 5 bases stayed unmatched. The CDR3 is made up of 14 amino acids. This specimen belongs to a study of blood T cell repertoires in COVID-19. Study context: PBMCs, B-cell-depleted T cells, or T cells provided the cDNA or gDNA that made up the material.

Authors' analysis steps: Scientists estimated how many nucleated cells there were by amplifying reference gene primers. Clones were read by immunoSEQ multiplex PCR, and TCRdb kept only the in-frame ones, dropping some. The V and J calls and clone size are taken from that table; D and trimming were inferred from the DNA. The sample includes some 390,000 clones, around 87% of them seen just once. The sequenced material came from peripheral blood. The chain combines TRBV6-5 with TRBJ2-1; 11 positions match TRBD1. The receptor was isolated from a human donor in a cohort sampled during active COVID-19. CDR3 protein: CASGTGGYDNEQFF. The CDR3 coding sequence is TGTGCCAGCGGGACAGGGGGATATGACAATGAGCAGTTCTTC.